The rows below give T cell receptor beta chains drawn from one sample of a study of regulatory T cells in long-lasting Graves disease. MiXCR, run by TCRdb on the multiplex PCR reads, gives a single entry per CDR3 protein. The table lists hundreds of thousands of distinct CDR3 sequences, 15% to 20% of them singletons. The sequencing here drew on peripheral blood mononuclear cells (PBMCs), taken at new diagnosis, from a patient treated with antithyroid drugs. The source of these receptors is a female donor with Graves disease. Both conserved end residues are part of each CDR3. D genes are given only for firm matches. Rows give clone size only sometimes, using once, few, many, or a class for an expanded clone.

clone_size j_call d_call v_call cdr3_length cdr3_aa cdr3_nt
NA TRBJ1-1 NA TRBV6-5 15 CASSYSPADSTEAFF TGTGCCAGCAGTTACTCCCCGGCGGATAGCACTGAAGCTTTCTTT
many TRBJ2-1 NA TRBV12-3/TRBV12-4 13 CANSGAPDNEQFF TGTGCCAACTCGGGGGCCCCCGACAATGAGCAGTTCTTC
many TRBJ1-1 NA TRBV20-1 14 CSARDLWGGTEAFF TGCAGTGCTAGAGATCTGTGGGGAGGGACTGAAGCTTTCTTT
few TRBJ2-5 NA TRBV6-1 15 CASRTGQSHQETQYF TGTGCCAGCAGAACAGGACAGTCTCACCAAGAGACCCAGTACTTC
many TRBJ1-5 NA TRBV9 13 CASSVGYDQPQHF TGTGCCAGCAGCGTTGGGTATGATCAGCCCCAGCATTTT
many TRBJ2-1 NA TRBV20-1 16 CSARGASGGPSDEQFF TGCAGTGCTAGAGGGGCGAGCGGAGGCCCCTCCGATGAGCAGTTCTTC
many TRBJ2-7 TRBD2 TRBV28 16 CASTHLAGGLPGEQYF TGTGCCAGCACCCATCTAGCGGGAGGTCTTCCTGGCGAGCAGTACTTC
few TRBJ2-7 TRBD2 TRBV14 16 CASSRGTSGKRYEQYF TGTGCCAGCAGCCGAGGGACTAGCGGGAAGCGCTACGAGCAGTACTTC
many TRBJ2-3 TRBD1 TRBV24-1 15 CATSDPGQGADTQYF TGTGCCACCAGTGACCCGGGACAGGGGGCAGATACGCAGTATTTT
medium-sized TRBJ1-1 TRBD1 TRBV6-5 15 CASSYLGQGRTEAFF TGTGCCAGCAGTTACCTCGGACAGGGGAGGACTGAAGCTTTCTTT
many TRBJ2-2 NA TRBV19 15 CAGTPNALGSGELFF TGTGCCGGTACCCCAAATGCCCTAGGATCCGGGGAGCTGTTTTTT
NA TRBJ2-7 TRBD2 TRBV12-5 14 CASGLAPGGAEQYF TGTGCTAGTGGTTTAGCCCCCGGGGGGGCCGAGCAGTACTTC
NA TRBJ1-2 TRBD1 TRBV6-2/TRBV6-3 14 CASSEGGRGYGYTF TGTGCCAGCAGTGAAGGGGGCCGGGGCTATGGCTACACCTTC
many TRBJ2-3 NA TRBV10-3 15 CAIRPGHASTDTQYF TGTGCCATCAGGCCCGGACACGCTAGCACAGATACGCAGTATTTT
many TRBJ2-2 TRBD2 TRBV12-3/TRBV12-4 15 CASRTSGRAPGELFF TGTGCCAGCCGTACTAGCGGGAGGGCGCCCGGGGAGCTGTTTTTT
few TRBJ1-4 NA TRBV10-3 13 CAIRDATEEKLFF TGTGCCATCAGGGACGCAACAGAGGAAAAACTGTTTTTT
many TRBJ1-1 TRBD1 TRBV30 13 CAWSPGGNTEAFF TGTGCCTGGAGTCCAGGGGGGAACACTGAAGCTTTCTTT
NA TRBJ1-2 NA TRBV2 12 CASSEGAYGYTF TGTGCCAGCAGTGAGGGGGCATATGGCTACACCTTC
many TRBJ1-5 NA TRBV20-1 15 CSARDRGGSNQPQHF TGCAGTGCTAGAGATAGGGGGGGAAGCAATCAGCCCCAGCATTTT
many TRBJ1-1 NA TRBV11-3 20 CASSLPPTWGAGGMNTEAFF TGTGCCAGCAGCTTACCTCCCACTTGGGGGGCAGGAGGAATGAACACTGAAGCTTTCTTT
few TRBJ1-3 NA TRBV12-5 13 CASGLDAGNTIYF TGTGCTAGTGGTTTAGACGCGGGAAACACCATATATTTT
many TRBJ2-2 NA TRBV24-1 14 CATSGHTNTGELFF TGTGCCACCAGTGGTCACACGAACACCGGGGAGCTGTTTTTT
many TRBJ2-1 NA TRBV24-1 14 CATSHDTPRNEQFF TGTGCCACCAGTCACGACACCCCCCGGAATGAGCAGTTCTTC
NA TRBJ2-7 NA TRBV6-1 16 CASSEISSGGPYEQYF TGTGCCAGCAGTGAAATCTCGTCTGGAGGACCCTACGAGCAGTACTTC
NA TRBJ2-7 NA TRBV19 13 CASSIDHSYEQYF TGTGCCAGTAGTATAGACCATTCCTACGAGCAGTACTTC
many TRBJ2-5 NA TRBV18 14 CASSPPGMQETQYF TGTGCCAGCTCACCACCGGGAATGCAAGAGACCCAGTACTTC
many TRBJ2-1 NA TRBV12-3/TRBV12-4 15 CASKVLADSNNEQFF TGTGCCAGCAAAGTTCTAGCCGACAGTAACAATGAGCAGTTCTTC
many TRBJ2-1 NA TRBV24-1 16 CATSDSTVTGRDEQFF TGTGCCACCAGTGATTCCACCGTGACAGGCCGCGATGAGCAGTTCTTC
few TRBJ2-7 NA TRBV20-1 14 CSARDLDVPYEQYF TGCAGTGCTAGAGATCTCGACGTCCCCTACGAGCAGTACTTC
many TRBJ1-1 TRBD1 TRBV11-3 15 CASEDRGKVNTEAFF TGTGCCAGCGAAGACAGGGGTAAAGTAAACACTGAAGCTTTCTTT
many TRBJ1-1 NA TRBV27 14 CASLGWGLNTEAFF TGTGCCAGCTTGGGATGGGGGCTGAACACTGAAGCTTTCTTT
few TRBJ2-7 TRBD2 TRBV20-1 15 CSARGELAGVDEQYF TGCAGTGCTAGAGGCGAACTAGCGGGAGTAGACGAGCAGTACTTC
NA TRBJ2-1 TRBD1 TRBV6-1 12 CASRTGSNEQFF TGTGCCAGCAGGACAGGGTCCAATGAGCAGTTCTTC
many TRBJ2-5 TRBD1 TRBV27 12 CASRGQGQTQYF TGTGCCAGCAGAGGACAGGGCCAGACCCAGTACTTC